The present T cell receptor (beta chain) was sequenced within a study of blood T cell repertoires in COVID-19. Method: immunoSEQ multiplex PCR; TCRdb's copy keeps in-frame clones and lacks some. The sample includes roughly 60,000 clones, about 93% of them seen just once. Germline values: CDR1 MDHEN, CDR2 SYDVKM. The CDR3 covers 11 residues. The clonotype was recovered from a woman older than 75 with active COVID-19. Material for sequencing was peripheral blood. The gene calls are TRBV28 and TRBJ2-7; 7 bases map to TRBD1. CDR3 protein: CASSTDGTVNV. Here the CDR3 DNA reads TGTGCCAGCAGCACTGACGGGACAGTCAACGTC.